What follows are 31 T cell receptor beta chains derived from one specimen sequenced in a study of cytomegalovirus exposure and HLA in healthy donors. With 60 Vbeta and 13 Jbeta primers, the PCR was carried out. Some clones are missing from TCRdb's copy, which holds only in-frame ones; the method was immunoSEQ multiplex PCR. The data show about 160,000 clones, 60% to 85% seen once. Sequenced input: PBMCs. These receptors were obtained from a middle-aged woman in good health and CMV-seronegative.

This chain joins TRBV28 and TRBJ2-7, with TRBD2 as a possible D gene (6 bases). The CDR3 spans 16 residues. Looked up from germline, CDR1 is MDHEN and CDR2 is SYDVKM. Trimming cost V 2 bases and J 2 bases, with 16 bases left between them. For the CDR3, the DNA is TGTGCCAGCAGTTTAGGAGGAGGGGTGTTAACCTACGAGCAGTACTTC. This gives the protein CASSLGGGVLTYEQYF.

The chain couples TRBV5-1 to TRBJ2-5; 14 bases agree with TRBD2. The CDR3 consists of 17 residues. Germline V gives CDR1 SGHRS, CDR2 YFSETQ. The V segment lost 4 bases and the J segment 3 bases; nucleotides outside the gene matches: 8. The CDR3 region has the DNA TGCGCCAGCAGCGGGGGACTGACTAGCGGGGGGGAAGAGACCCAGTACTTC. Translation gives CASSGGLTSGGEETQYF.

The gene calls are TRBV5-1 and TRBJ1-5; the D gene is possibly TRBD1 (5 bases). CDR1 and CDR2 (germline): SGHRS, YFSETQ. The V end lost 1 base, the J end lost 5 bases, and 10 bases lay between the germline ends. This CDR3 comprises 14 residues. The CDR3: CASSLRGGDQPQHF. The CDR3 DNA follows: TGCGCCAGCAGCTTGAGGGGTGGCGATCAGCCCCAGCATTTT.

This chain connects TRBV7-2 to TRBJ1-2; 8 nucleotides line up with TRBD1. J was trimmed by 0 bases and V by 5 bases; bases with no gene match: 8. There are 16 residues in the CDR3. Germline V lookup: CDR1 SGHTA, CDR2 FQGNSA. DNA for the CDR3: TGTGCCAGCAGCCCTCGACAGGGGTGGGCTAACTATGGCTACACCTTC. Encoded protein: CASSPRQGWANYGYTF.

The V call is TRBV7-9, the J call TRBJ2-3; 11 bases line up with TRBD1. The CDR3 extends over 16 amino acids. V lost 4 bases, J lost 2 bases, and 5 bases stayed unmatched. Looked up from germline, CDR1 is SEHNR and CDR2 is FQNEAQ (reference sequence). The DNA of the CDR3 is TGTGCCAGCAGCTCCGGACAGGGGGCTGTCACAGATACGCAGTATTTT. Translating it yields CASSSGQGAVTDTQYF.

This sequence joins TRBV27 and TRBJ1-2; 9 nucleotides match TRBD1. This CDR3 has 18 amino acids. Germline trimming cut 5 bases from V and 5 bases from J; bases unmatched to any gene: 18. Germline CDR1 reads MNHEY; CDR2 reads SMNVEV (reference sequence). The CDR3 region has the DNA TGTGCCAGCAGTAGACGGCCGGGACAGGGCCACGTCGATTATGGCTACACCTTC. Translation: CASSRRPGQGHVDYGYTF.

The V and J genes are TRBV28 and TRBJ1-5; 7 bases line up with TRBD1. The CDR3 sequence is 13 residues long. CDR1 and CDR2 (germline): MDHEN, SYDVKM. V shed 8 bases and J 4 bases; nucleotides not matched to a gene: 5. CDR3 residues: CASVRDRNQPQHF. The CDR3 bases are TGTGCCAGCGTAAGGGACAGAAATCAGCCCCAGCATTTT.

V gene TRBV10-1 combines with J gene TRBJ2-7, with TRBD2 matching over 8 bases. Per germline, CDR1 WNHNN and CDR2 SYGVQD (reference sequence). V was clipped by 2 bases and J by 6 bases; unmatched bases: 6. The CDR3 totals 14 residues. CDR3 sequence (DNA): TGCGCCAGCAGTGAGCCCGGGACTAGTCTCGAGCAGTACTTC. As protein: CASSEPGTSLEQYF.

The chain has TRBV7-8 and TRBJ1-3, with no clear D. The ends were cut back, 5 bases at V and 8 bases at J, with 13 bases in the middle. CDR1 and CDR2 from the germline V gene are SGHVS and FQNEAQ. This CDR3 is built from 13 residues. DNA of the CDR3: TGTGCCAGCAGCGAGCCCCCCTTGGACACCATATATTTT. Protein: CASSEPPLDTIYF.

The chain combines TRBV6-1 with TRBJ1-1; tentatively, D is TRBD1 (5 bases). The length of the CDR3 is 15 residues. The V and J ends lost 3 bases and 5 bases respectively, with 16 bases between them. CDR1 is MNHNS, CDR2 SASEGT, per germline. Here the CDR3 DNA reads TGTGCCAGCAGTGAGTCCCCAGGGATGCGGACTGAAGCTTTCTTT. Translating it yields CASSESPGMRTEAFF.

V usage is TRBV6-1 and J usage is TRBJ2-2; 7 nucleotides agree with TRBD1. The V gene end was trimmed by 2 bases and the J gene end by 4 bases; junction bases not matched to a gene: 7. The CDR3 spans 16 residues. CDR1 is MNHNS and CDR2 is SASEGT in the germline V gene. In DNA form, the CDR3 reads TGTGCCAGCAGTGAATTGACAGGGTCGGGCACCGGGGAGCTGTTTTTT. This translates into CASSELTGSGTGELFF.

This clone was found a few times. The chain combines TRBV15 with TRBJ2-3; perhaps TRBD2 as D (6 bases). The CDR3 runs 17 residues. Trimming took off 2 bases at V and 7 bases at J, with 22 bases between the two ends. From germline, CDR1 is LNHNV and CDR2 YYDKDF (reference sequence). CDR3 sequence: CATSRSNLATSSYTQYF. CDR3 in DNA: TGTGCCACCAGCAGAAGTAACCTAGCGACTTCTTCTTATACGCAGTATTTT. Variable domain in full (rest from reference TRBV15 and TRBJ2-3): DAMVIQNPRYQVTQFGKPVTLSCSQTLNHNVMYWYQQKSSQAPKLLFHYYDKDFNNEADTPDNFQSRRPNTSFCFLDIRSPGLGDTAMYLCATSRSNLATSSYTQYFGPGTRLTVL.

CDR3 protein: CASSPDRAASYNEQFF. The CDR3 DNA reads as TGTGCCAGCTCACCAGACAGGGCCGCCTCCTACAATGAGCAGTTCTTC. The chain recombines TRBV18 with TRBJ2-1; 7 nucleotides agree with TRBD1. Germline V CDR1 and CDR2: KGHSH, LQKENI. The CDR3 is made up of 16 amino acids. Trimming removed 2 bases from V and 0 bases from J; junction bases left unmatched: 4.

The V and J genes are TRBV2 and TRBJ2-2; 15 bases are a match to TRBD2. From germline, CDR1 is SNHLY and CDR2 FYNNEI. V lost 5 bases, J lost 5 bases, and 6 bases stayed unmatched. The CDR3 contains 17 residues. The DNA for the CDR3 is TGTGCCAGCAGTCCCACCGGACTAGCGGGGGGGACCGGGGAGCTGTTTTTT. Translated: CASSPTGLAGGTGELFF.

The chain carries TRBV6-4 and TRBJ2-3; D ambiguous. V lost 5 bases and J lost 1, with 10 bases in between. The CDR3 is made up of 14 amino acids. Germline CDR1 is MRHNA and CDR2 is SNTAGT. CDR3 DNA sequence: TGTGCCAGCAGTTCTTTTCTTGGCACAGATACGCAGTATTTT. Residues: CASSSFLGTDTQYF.

The chain uses TRBV5-6 and TRBJ2-1; 10 bases fit TRBD2. The CDR3 totals 15 residues. V trimming: 1 base; J trimming: 6 bases; junction bases outside the gene matches: 4. CDR1 and CDR2 from the germline V gene are SGHDT and YYEEEE. CDR3: CASSLSGGALNEQFF. The CDR3, as DNA: TGTGCCAGCAGCTTGAGCGGGGGGGCGCTCAATGAGCAGTTCTTC.

V usage is TRBV6-1 and J usage is TRBJ1-2, with 9 bases matching TRBD1. CDR1 is MNHNS and CDR2 is SASEGT in the germline V gene. The CDR3 consists of 14 residues. J was trimmed by 7 bases and V by 7 bases; bases with no gene match: 10. This CDR3 is CASKSTGGSSGYTF. In nucleotides, the CDR3 is TGTGCCAGCAAATCGACAGGGGGAAGTTCTGGCTACACCTTC.

This chain joins TRBV27 and TRBJ1-3; D not resolved. V lost 5 bases and J lost 4, with 15 bases in between. Looked up from germline, CDR1 is MNHEY and CDR2 is SMNVEV (reference sequence). The CDR3 sequence is 15 residues long. CDR3 in amino acids: CASSPINGWGNTIYF. The CDR3 DNA is TGTGCCAGCAGTCCCATTAACGGGTGGGGAAACACCATATATTTT.

The V call is TRBV4-1, the J call TRBJ1-4; D is undetermined. Germline V lookup: CDR1 MGHRA, CDR2 YSYEKL. Trimming left V 1 base short and J 5 bases short, with 20 bases between. The CDR3 sequence is 18 residues long. The CDR3, as DNA: TGCGCCAGCAGCCAAGCTCTGCGACCGGGGAGAATCAATGAAAAACTGTTTTTT. Amino acids: CASSQALRPGRINEKLFF.

The rearrangement uses TRBV18 and TRBJ2-3, with D maybe TRBD1 (6 bases). Trimming stripped 1 base from V and 6 bases from J, with 14 bases between. Germline assignment: CDR1 KGHSH and CDR2 LQKENI. The CDR3 has 15 amino acids. This CDR3 reads CASSPLGQKRDTQYF. DNA for the CDR3: TGTGCCAGCTCACCACTTGGACAGAAAAGGGATACGCAGTATTTT.

The DNA for the CDR3 is TGCAGCGTTGAAGAGCGGGTCAGAGAGGGGACCCAGTACTTC. As protein: CSVEERVREGTQYF. The chain combines TRBV29-1 with TRBJ2-5; D may be TRBD2 (5 bases). Germline assignment: CDR1 SQVTM and CDR2 ANQGSEA. The CDR3 is 14 amino acids. V lost 0 bases and J 7 bases, leaving 15 bases between the germline ends.

The gene calls are TRBV11-2 and TRBJ1-6; a weak D match, TRBD1 (6 bases). Trimming removed 3 bases from V and 7 bases from J, with 7 bases in between. CDR1 and CDR2 from the germline V gene are SGHAT and FQNNGV. The CDR3 spans 13 residues. CDR3 sequence reads: CASSFTGNSPLHF. Written as DNA, the CDR3 is TGTGCCAGCAGCTTTACAGGGAATTCACCCCTCCACTTT.

The chain carries TRBV4-2 and TRBJ1-2; TRBD1 agrees at 7 bases. Germline V gives CDR1 LGHNA, CDR2 YNFKEQ. This CDR3 contains 14 residues. V shed 1 base, J shed 5 bases, and the junction held 4 bases outside the gene matches. The CDR3 bases are TGTGCCAGCAGCCAAGGACAGGGAATTTATGGCTACACCTTC. Translation gives CASSQGQGIYGYTF.

The chain carries TRBV7-6 and TRBJ2-2, with a tentative D call TRBD2 (6 bases). V lost 2 bases and J lost 3, with 10 bases in between. This CDR3 spans 15 amino acids. Germline V lookup: CDR1 SGHVS, CDR2 FNYEAQ. As DNA, the CDR3 is TGTGCCAGCAGCTTACCGGGACTTTACACCGGGGAGCTGTTTTTT. As protein: CASSLPGLYTGELFF.

The rearrangement joins TRBV7-8 to TRBJ1-5; unclear D gene. Germline lookup yields CDR1 SGHVS and CDR2 FQNEAQ. Trimming shortened V by 5 bases and J by 1 base, and 6 bases separated the two germline ends. The CDR3 loop spans 13 amino acids. As DNA, the CDR3 is TGTGCCAGCAGCCTCGTCAGCAATCAGCCCCAGCATTTT. Protein sequence: CASSLVSNQPQHF.

This clone showed up just once. The chain joins TRBV28 to TRBJ1-2, with D possibly matching TRBD1 (5 bases). The germline V and J ends were trimmed by 2 bases and 4 bases, with 17 bases remaining between them. The CDR3 covers 16 residues. The V gene's germline CDR1 is MDHEN and CDR2 SYDVKM. CDR3 nucleotide sequence: TGTGCCAGCAGTTTAAGGGGTGCGGAAGAATTCTATGGCTACACCTTC. Residues: CASSLRGAEEFYGYTF.

The chain recombines TRBV6-5 with TRBJ2-3, with D maybe TRBD1 (7 bases). The CDR3 spans 14 residues. The V gene lost 4 bases and the J gene lost 11 bases, with 19 bases spanning the gap. Germline assignment: CDR1 MNHEY and CDR2 SVGAGI. CDR3 loop: CASSSSPGDRMQYF. The CDR3, as DNA: TGTGCCAGCAGTTCCTCCCCGGGGGACAGAATGCAGTATTTT.

This chain links TRBV6-5 with TRBJ1-1, with TRBD1 matching over 8 bases. The CDR3 covers 12 residues. The ends lost 5 bases at V and 4 bases at J; junction bases unmatched: 0. Germline V gene sequence: CDR1 MNHEY, CDR2 SVGAGI. The CDR3 DNA follows: TGTGCCAGCAGTCAGGGGGCCACTGAAGCTTTCTTT. Its protein is CASSQGATEAFF.

In this sample, this clone turned up once. This chain uses TRBV2 with TRBJ1-5, with unresolved D. Germline loops: CDR1 SNHLY, CDR2 FYNNEI. The CDR3 is made up of 15 amino acids. The V gene lost 4 bases and the J gene lost 10 bases, with 20 bases spanning the gap. The CDR3 coding sequence is TGTGCCAGCAGTGTTCATTCAGCCGCGGGGTCCCCCCAGCATTTT. Its protein product is CASSVHSAAGSPQHF.

The CDR3 nucleotides are TGCGCCAGCAGCATACAGGGGGCGACTGGCTACACCTTC. Translated, it gives CASSIQGATGYTF. The chain is built from TRBV5-1 and TRBJ1-2, with 9 bases that match TRBD1. The CDR3 runs 13 residues. Germline V lookup: CDR1 SGHRS, CDR2 YFSETQ. V gave up 4 bases and J gave up 7 bases; unmatched junction bases: 5.

The chain employs TRBV5-1 and TRBJ1-6; D might be TRBD1 (5 bases). The CDR3 has 16 amino acids. The germline V gene has CDR1 SGHRS and CDR2 YFSETQ. V lost 1 base and J lost 4, with 12 bases in between. The CDR3 sequence: CASSLTGDVYNSPLHF. The DNA for the CDR3 is TGCGCCAGCAGCTTGACGGGGGACGTTTATAATTCACCCCTCCACTTT.